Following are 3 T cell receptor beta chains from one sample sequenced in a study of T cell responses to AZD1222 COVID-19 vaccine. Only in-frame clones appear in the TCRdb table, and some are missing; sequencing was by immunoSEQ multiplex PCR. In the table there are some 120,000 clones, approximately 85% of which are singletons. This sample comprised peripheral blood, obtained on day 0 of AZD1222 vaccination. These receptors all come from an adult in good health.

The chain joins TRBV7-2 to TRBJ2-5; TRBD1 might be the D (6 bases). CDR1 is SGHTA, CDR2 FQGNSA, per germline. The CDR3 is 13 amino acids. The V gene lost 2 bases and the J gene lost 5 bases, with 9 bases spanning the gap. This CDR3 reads CASSLNTGETQYF. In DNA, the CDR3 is TGTGCCAGCAGCTTAAATACAGGGGAGACCCAGTACTTC.

CDR3 residues: CASSPRLAGGSQYF. CDR3 bases: TGTGCCAGCAGCCCCAGACTAGCGGGCGGTTCGCAGTATTTT. The J gene is TRBJ2-3, the V gene TRBV7-3, with 10 bases identical to TRBD2. With V trimmed by 5 bases and J by 10 bases, 9 bases remained unmatched. Germline V CDR1 and CDR2: SGHTA, FQGTGA. The CDR3 consists of 14 residues.

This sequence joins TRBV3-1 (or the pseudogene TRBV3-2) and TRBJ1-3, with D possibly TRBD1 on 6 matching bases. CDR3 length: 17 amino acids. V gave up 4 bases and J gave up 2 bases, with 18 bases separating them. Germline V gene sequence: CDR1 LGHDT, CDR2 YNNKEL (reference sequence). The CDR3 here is CASSPRWGGLTGNTIYF. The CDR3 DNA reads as TGTGCCAGCAGCCCCCGATGGGGGGGGCTCACTGGAAACACCATATATTTT.